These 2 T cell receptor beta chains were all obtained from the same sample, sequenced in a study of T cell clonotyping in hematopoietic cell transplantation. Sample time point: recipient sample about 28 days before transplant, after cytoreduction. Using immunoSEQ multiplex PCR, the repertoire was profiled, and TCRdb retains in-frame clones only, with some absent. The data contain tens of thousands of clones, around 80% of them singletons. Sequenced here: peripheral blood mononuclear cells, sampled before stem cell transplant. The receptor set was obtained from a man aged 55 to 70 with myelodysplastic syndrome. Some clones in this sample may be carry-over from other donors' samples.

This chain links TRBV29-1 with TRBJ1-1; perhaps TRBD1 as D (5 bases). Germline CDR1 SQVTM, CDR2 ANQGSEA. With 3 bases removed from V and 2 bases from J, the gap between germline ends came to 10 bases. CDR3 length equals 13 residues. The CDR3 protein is CSVDQGYNTEAFF. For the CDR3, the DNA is TGCAGCGTTGATCAGGGCTATAACACTGAAGCTTTCTTT.

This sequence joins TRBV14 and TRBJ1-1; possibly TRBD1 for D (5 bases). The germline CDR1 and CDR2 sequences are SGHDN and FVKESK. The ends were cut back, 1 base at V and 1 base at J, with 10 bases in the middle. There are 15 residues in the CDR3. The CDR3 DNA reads TGTGCCAGCAGCCAAGTGGCAGGGTCGAACACTGAAGCTTTCTTT. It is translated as CASSQVAGSNTEAFF.